The rows below give T cell receptor beta chains drawn from one sample of a study of T cell responses to AZD1222 COVID-19 vaccine. The assay was immunoSEQ multiplex PCR, and TCRdb's table has in-frame clones only and misses some. Of roughly 60,000 clones listed, about 90% are singletons. This specimen was peripheral blood, taken on day 0 of AZD1222 vaccination. The source of these receptors is an adult in good health. CDR3s include the opening cysteine and the closing phenylalanine or tryptophan. A D gene is named only where the DNA matches it firmly. For some rows the clone size is stated as once, few or many, or as a class when expanded; others skip it.

- | TRBJ1-1 | - | TRBV10-1 | CASSEGAFF | TGCGCCAGCAGTGAGGGAGCTTTCTTT
- | TRBJ2-3 | - | TRBV24-1 | CATSDSGLSDTQYF | TGTGCCACCAGTGACTCCGGACTCTCAGATACGCAGTATTTT
TRBD2 | TRBJ2-1 | - | TRBV18 | CASSPRTSGGNYNEQFF | TGTGCCAGCTCCCCTAGGACTAGCGGGGGCAACTACAATGAGCAGTTCTTC
- | TRBJ1-4 | - | TRBV6-5 | CASTNTEPGKLFF | TGTGCCAGCACTAATACGGAACCAGGGAAACTGTTTTTT
- | TRBJ2-1 | - | TRBV2 | CASSVGGSLYNEQFF | TGTGCCAGCAGTGTGGGGGGTTCCCTTTACAATGAGCAGTTCTTC
- | TRBJ1-6 | - | TRBV12-3/TRBV12-4 | CASRIERAGPLHF | TGTGCCAGCAGGATAGAAAGAGCGGGTCCCCTCCACTTT
- | TRBJ1-4 | once | TRBV5-4 | CASSPGGATNEKLFF | TGTGCCAGCAGCCCCGGGGGGGCAACTAATGAAAAACTGTTTTTT
- | TRBJ1-1 | - | TRBV16 | CASSPGGTTEAFF | TGTGCCAGCAGCCCGGGGGGAACCACTGAAGCTTTCTTT
TRBD2 | TRBJ2-1 | - | TRBV14 | CASSHLGGNEQFF | TGTGCCAGCAGCCACCTCGGGGGGAATGAGCAGTTCTTC
- | TRBJ1-2 | - | TRBV4-1 | CASSLGPTLSGYTF | TGCGCCAGCAGCTTGGGACCGACGCTTAGTGGCTACACCTTC
- | TRBJ1-5 | - | TRBV2 | CASRAQGLGNQPQHF | TGTGCCAGCAGGGCTCAGGGCCTCGGGAATCAGCCCCAGCATTTT
TRBD2 | TRBJ2-3 | once | TRBV9 | CASSGPRSGGRYTQYF | TGTGCCAGCAGCGGCCCTCGGAGCGGGGGGAGGTATACGCAGTATTTT
- | TRBJ2-3 | - | TRBV4-1 | CASSQTRRTDTQYF | TGCGCCAGCAGCCAAACCCGGAGAACAGATACGCAGTATTTT
TRBD2 | TRBJ2-2 | few | TRBV4-1 | CASSHASGVNTGELFF | TGCGCCAGCAGCCACGCTAGCGGGGTGAACACCGGGGAGCTGTTTTTT
- | TRBJ2-6 | - | TRBV9 | CASSVSRGTGANVLTF | TGTGCCAGCAGCGTCTCGAGGGGAACCGGGGCCAACGTCCTGACTTTC
TRBD1 | TRBJ1-2 | - | TRBV2 | CASRLQQGASGYTF | TGTGCCAGCAGGCTCCAACAGGGGGCGAGCGGCTACACCTTC
- | TRBJ1-5 | - | TRBV6-1 | CASSDVGNQPQHF | TGTGCCAGCAGTGATGTAGGCAATCAGCCCCAGCATTTT
- | TRBJ1-4 | - | TRBV19 | CASSKRATNEKLFF | TGTGCCAGTAGCAAGAGGGCAACTAATGAAAAACTGTTTTTT
- | TRBJ1-2 | - | TRBV4-1 | CASSDLGRNYGYTF | TGCGCCAGCAGCGACTTGGGGCGCAACTATGGCTACACCTTC
TRBD1 | TRBJ1-6 | - | TRBV6-1 | CASSELTGLSNSPLHF | TGTGCCAGCAGTGAATTGACAGGGTTAAGCAATTCACCCCTCCACTTT
TRBD1 | TRBJ1-4 | - | TRBV7-9 | CASSNGQGNEKLFF | TGTGCCAGCAGCAACGGACAGGGGAATGAAAAACTGTTTTTT
- | TRBJ2-2 | once | TRBV25-1 | CASSASGTKNTGELFF | TGTGCCAGCAGTGCATCCGGGACAAAAAACACCGGGGAGCTGTTTTTT
- | TRBJ1-2 | - | TRBV6-5 | CASSSTAFHGYTF | TGTGCCAGCAGTTCGACAGCCTTTCATGGCTACACCTTC
- | TRBJ1-2 | - | TRBV18 | CASSPINYGYTF | TGTGCCAGCTCACCAATTAACTATGGCTACACCTTC
TRBD2 | TRBJ2-1 | - | TRBV10-2 | CASRTSINEQFF | TGCGCCAGCCGGACTAGCATAAATGAGCAGTTCTTC
- | TRBJ1-2 | - | TRBV2 | CASSEAHSYYGYTF | TGTGCCAGCAGTGAAGCGCACAGTTACTATGGCTACACCTTC
- | TRBJ1-1 | - | TRBV12-3/TRBV12-4 | CASSRQRNTEAFF | TGTGCCAGCAGCCGACAGAGGAACACTGAAGCTTTCTTT
TRBD1 | TRBJ1-1 | - | TRBV19 | CASSPAGQGTEAFF | TGTGCCAGTAGTCCAGCGGGACAGGGCACTGAAGCTTTCTTT
- | TRBJ2-2 | - | TRBV11-2 | CASSFRTVNTGELFF | TGTGCCAGCAGCTTCAGGACGGTGAACACCGGGGAGCTGTTTTTT
- | TRBJ2-1 | - | TRBV27 | CASSLGASSYNEQFF | TGTGCCAGCAGTTTAGGAGCATCCTCCTACAATGAGCAGTTCTTC
- | TRBJ2-3 | - | TRBV11-2 | CASSLTTGITDTQYF | TGTGCCAGCAGCTTAACGACAGGCATCACAGATACGCAGTATTTT
- | TRBJ1-1 | - | TRBV2 | CASSPGRTNTEAFF | TGTGCCAGCAGCCCGGGACGGACTAACACTGAAGCTTTCTTT
- | TRBJ1-5 | few | TRBV4-1 | CASSQYEGSNQPQHF | TGCGCCAGCAGCCAATATGAAGGAAGCAATCAGCCCCAGCATTTT
- | TRBJ1-1 | - | TRBV6-5 | CASSRVGTEAFF | TGTGCCAGCAGCCGCGTGGGCACTGAAGCTTTCTTT
- | TRBJ1-5 | once | TRBV19 | CASSISPRGSNQPQHF | TGTGCCAGTAGTATAAGCCCGAGGGGAAGCAATCAGCCCCAGCATTTT
- | TRBJ2-5 | - | TRBV5-1 | CASSPRTVETQYF | TGCGCCAGCAGCCCCAGGACAGTAGAGACCCAGTACTTC
- | TRBJ2-5 | - | TRBV4-1 | CASSQNPGTAKETQYF | TGCGCCAGCAGCCAAAACCCCGGAACTGCTAAAGAGACCCAGTACTTC
- | TRBJ1-1 | - | TRBV2 | CASKERSVIKAEAFF | TGTGCCAGCAAGGAGCGTTCGGTGATAAAAGCTGAAGCTTTCTTT
- | TRBJ1-2 | once | TRBV6-2/TRBV6-3 | CASSSIISGYGYTF | TGTGCCAGCAGCTCCATTATTTCGGGCTATGGCTACACCTTC
- | TRBJ1-6 | - | TRBV12-3/TRBV12-4 | CASRGGGNSPLHF | TGTGCCTCCCGGGGGGGAGGGAATTCACCCCTCCACTTT
- | TRBJ1-6 | - | TRBV10-2 | CASSEGRGIRSPLHF | TGCGCCAGCAGTGAAGGCCGGGGTATACGTTCACCCCTCCACTTT
- | TRBJ2-1 | - | TRBV9 | CASSAVPGHNEQFF | TGTGCCAGCAGCGCGGTCCCGGGACACAATGAGCAGTTCTTC
- | TRBJ2-1 | - | TRBV14 | CASSDWGHNEQFF | TGTGCCAGCAGCGATTGGGGCCACAATGAGCAGTTCTTC
TRBD1 | TRBJ1-2 | - | TRBV3-1/TRBV3-2 | CASSRTDRGGRGGYTF | TGTGCCAGCAGCCGAACTGACAGGGGAGGGCGTGGGGGCTACACCTTC
- | TRBJ1-1 | - | TRBV2 | CASSVPLSTPGAFF | TGTGCCAGCAGTGTGCCCCTATCGACACCGGGCGCTTTCTTT
- | TRBJ1-5 | - | TRBV27 | CASSLSRLQPQHF | TGTGCCAGCAGTTTATCACGGCTTCAGCCCCAGCATTTT
- | TRBJ1-1 | - | TRBV14 | CASSQPGQNTEAFF | TGTGCCAGCAGCCAACCGGGGCAGAACACTGAAGCTTTCTTT
- | TRBJ1-5 | - | TRBV4-1 | CASSQGPSGSNQPQHF | TGCGCCAGCAGCCAAGGGCCCTCCGGGAGCAATCAGCCCCAGCATTTT
- | TRBJ1-1 | - | TRBV2 | CASSRRSPTEAFF | TGTGCCAGCAGCCGGAGGTCCCCCACTGAAGCTTTCTTT
- | TRBJ1-1 | - | TRBV6-5 | CASSYSIPNTEAFF | TGTGCCAGCAGTTACTCTATACCGAACACTGAAGCTTTCTTT
- | TRBJ1-2 | - | TRBV3-1/TRBV3-2 | CASGGNYGYTF | TGTGCCAGCGGGGGAAACTATGGCTACACCTTC
TRBD2 | TRBJ2-6 | - | TRBV2 | CACIAGHSSGANVLTF | TGTGCCTGTATAGCGGGACACTCCTCTGGGGCCAACGTCCTGACTTTC
TRBD1 | TRBJ1-2 | - | TRBV4-1 | CASSQTGQTNYGYTF | TGCGCCAGCAGCCAAACGGGACAGACTAACTATGGCTACACCTTC